In its sample, the clone carrying this T cell receptor beta chain was seen once. Its cognate antigen is unknown. The data were obtained in a study of cytomegalovirus exposure and HLA in healthy donors. Study-level results: Cytomegalovirus association was assigned to approximately 160 TCR beta chains. TCR clusters originating in the first cohort tended to co-occur in the 120 validation repertoires, according to a later analysis.

The table came from immunoSEQ multiplex PCR; TCRdb's copy has only in-frame clones and leaves some out. The data show around 150,000 clones, with approximately 89% seen just once and 4% to 4.5% held by the top ten. The V segment lost 5 bases and the J segment 6 bases; nucleotides outside the gene matches: 10. The V gene's germline CDR1 is LNHDA and CDR2 SQIVND (reference sequence). The CDR3 consists of 16 residues. The sequencing input was PBMCs. The rearrangement links TRBV19 to TRBJ2-1; 10 bases agree with TRBD2. The TCR comes from a man aged 18 to 29 in good health and CMV-seropositive. In DNA, the CDR3 is TGTGCCAGTAGTGGCCCTAGCGGGAGTTCTGGCAATGAGCAGTTCTTC. This translates into CASSGPSGSSGNEQFF. The full variable domain, completed using reference TRBV19 and TRBJ2-1, is DGGITQSPKYLFRKEGQNVTLSCEQNLNHDAMYWYRQDPGQGLRLIYYSQIVNDFQKGDIAEGYSVSREKKESFPLTVTSAQKNPTAFYLCASSGPSGSSGNEQFFGPGTRLTVL.